The subject of this entry is one T cell receptor beta chain. The sample belongs to a study of cytomegalovirus exposure and HLA in healthy donors. The CDR3 runs 14 residues. Looked up from germline, CDR1 is SNHLY and CDR2 is FYNNEI. V was shortened by 4 bases and J by 1 base, with 9 bases between the two germline ends. Only in-frame clones appear in the TCRdb table, and some are missing; sequencing was by immunoSEQ multiplex PCR. The sample yields more than 130,000 clones, about 91% seen once. V is TRBV2 and J is TRBJ2-3, with a weak D call TRBD2 (5 bases). The sequence came from a woman under 30 in good health and CMV-seropositive. Sample: PBMCs. The CDR3 sequence: CASSVRAGTDTQYF. As DNA, the CDR3 is TGTGCCAGCAGTGTGAGGGCAGGCACAGATACGCAGTATTTT.